The present entry profiles one T cell receptor beta chain with its context. The specificity of this receptor is unknown. The input lacks base qualities; no much larger clone sits a single base away. High-throughput TCRbeta CDR3 sequencing of frozen genomic DNA was performed by immunoSEQ, with PCR amplification, mapping, bias correction and internal controls included. On the authors' methods: Only productive rearrangements were retained, with each unique TCRbeta sequence defined by its CDR3 nucleotide sequence together with its V and J gene. For classification of a sequence as donor-reactive, at least 5-fold expansion in CFSE-low cells relative to unstimulated pre-transplant cells and a frequency of at least 0.01% were required. Per-subject minimum frequency thresholds, based on the lowest-template unstimulated sample, ensured at least 90% detection power. Jensen-Shannon divergence between the top 1000 TCRbeta sequences post-transplant and pre-transplant was used to measure repertoire turnover. Changes in detection of donor-reactive sequences were assessed with two-sided Fisher's exact tests. TCRdb re-hosts the immuneACCESS table, in-frame sequences only. Its copies lack some clones; in the studies checked, an unresolved V gene accounts for under half of them, and the cause for the rest is not known. V and J calls plus clone size are reproduced from that table; the DNA served to infer D and trimming. This sample is represented by approximately 100,000 clones; around 80% of them were singletons. Clones ranked in the top ten supply approximately 3% of the sample.

CDR3 length: 18 amino acids, cysteine to phenylalanine. Solely the CDR3 DNA is kept, with 54 bases framed from the first base. Based on the germline V gene (reference sequence), the CDR1 and CDR2 sequences are SEHNR and FQNEAQ. V is cut back by 2 bases and J by 0 bases, with 9 bases in the junction unmatched. These data originate in a study of T cell clones after liver transplantation (dated by TCRdb to the late 2010s). The study in broad terms: The samples were obtained from ITN030ST, a randomized trial that attempted immunosuppression withdrawal within 2 years after liver transplantation. Of the eight recipients, three were HCV-positive, while the remaining recipients had been transplanted for non-autoimmune, non-viral indications. To count as tolerant, a recipient had to stay completely off immunosuppression for at least one year without liver enzymes climbing beyond twice the upper limit of normal. After a pre-transplant mixed lymphocyte reaction, TCRbeta sequencing was used to pinpoint donor-reactive T cell clones, which were subsequently tracked in post-transplant blood. Of the 8 liver transplant recipients making up the studied cohort, 3 were classified as tolerant and 5 as non-tolerant. Until randomization at 12-24 months post-transplant, subjects were given standard immunosuppression, with no induction therapy. Blood samples were taken pre-transplant, pre-randomization before withdrawal, and post-randomization after full withdrawal or failed withdrawal. Third party-reactive TCRbeta sequences from pre-transplant MLRs were also identified as an antigen-independent comparator for donor-reactive sequences. Overall results and qualifications from the work: In 5 of 8 subjects, circulating donor-reactive CD4 TCRbeta sequences decreased significantly after transplant, regardless of tolerance or HCV status. Without allograft tissue specimens, donor-reactive T cells may have migrated into the graft rather than being deleted. Conclusions were preliminary, limited by small, heterogeneous patient numbers and non-standardized post-transplant time points. The decline in donor-reactive sequences exceeded the decline in third party-reactive sequences, suggesting partial antigen-specific deletion that was unrelated to withdrawal success. Once repertoire turnover was taken into account, donor-reactive detection showed a significant reduction for CD4 in 7 of 8 subjects and for CD8 in 8 of 8. Low numbers of available donor cells limited the measurable donor-reactive repertoire in two subjects.

Thawed unstimulated PBMCs were stained for CD3, CD4 and CD8 and FACS-sorted into CD3+CD4+ and CD3+CD8+ populations. All 8 studied subjects were randomized to immunosuppression withdrawal. The Qiagen DNeasy Blood and Tissue Kit was used for genomic DNA isolation. This clonotype was sampled from a human patient who received a liver transplant. After a transplant, the graft donor may have provided part of the T cells. The sequence links TRBV7-9 to TRBJ2-3; the junction holds 9 bases that match TRBD2. Sequencing was performed on CD4+ T cells from blood, taken approximately 43 months after liver transplant. The CDR3 reads CASSLPSGLAGSTDTQYF. The base sequence is TGTGCCAGCAGCTTACCCTCTGGGCTAGCGGGGAGCACAGATACGCAGTATTTT.